This T cell receptor (beta chain) was identified in a study of control samples from healthy donors and cancer patients. Profiled with immunoSEQ multiplex PCR; TCRdb holds only in-frame clones, not every one. The sample includes around 85,000 clones, roughly 91% seen only once; the top ten take 7.6%. The CDR3 extends over 14 amino acids. Germline-derived CDR1 and CDR2 are SNHLY and FYNNEI. The V end lost 1 base, the J end lost 6 bases, and 13 bases lay between the germline ends. This clone was seen more than once but under ten times. This clonotype originated in a woman aged 55 to 70 in good health. The sequencing sample was made of blood. The chain joins TRBV2 to TRBJ2-7; D ambiguous. CDR3 region: CASSEGFVDREQYF. The CDR3 region has the DNA TGTGCCAGCAGTGAAGGGTTTGTGGATCGCGAGCAGTACTTC. The entire variable domain, with the rest obtained from reference TRBV2 and TRBJ2-7, is as follows: EPEVTQTPSHQVTQMGQEVILRCVPISNHLYFYWYRQILGQKVEFLVSFYNNEISEKSEIFDDQFSVERPDGSNFTLKIRSTKLEDSAMYFCASSEGFVDREQYFGPGTRLTVT.